The 20 T cell receptor beta chains given below trace back to one sample, sequenced in a study of CD8 T cells in Susac syndrome. RNA was extracted with the RNeasy kit, and a quantity of 0.5 to 1 ug was reverse transcribed using random hexamers. MiXCR, applied by TCRdb to the immunoSEQ multiplex PCR reads, yields one record per CDR3 protein. The sample records about 100,000 distinct CDR3 sequences, about 93% being singletons. The sequencing sample was made of CD8+ T cells from PBMCs. The source of these receptors is a human donor in good health.

The chain combines TRBV28 with TRBJ2-5; unclear D gene. V dropped 4 bases and J dropped 0 bases, with 9 bases sitting between them. From germline, CDR1 is MDHEN and CDR2 SYDVKM. CDR3 length: 14 amino acids. CDR3 sequence: CASSSGLYQETQYF. The CDR3 nucleotides read TGTGCCAGCAGTTCGGGTCTGTACCAAGAGACCCAGTACTTC.

The chain carries TRBV20-1 and TRBJ1-1, with D perhaps matching TRBD1 (5 bases). The CDR3 sequence is 10 residues long. The germline gives CDR1 DFQATT, CDR2 SNEGSKA (reference sequence). The V end was cut by 5 bases, the J end by 5 bases, with 6 bases between. CDR3 in DNA: TGCAGTGCTGGGGGGACTGAAGCTTTCTTT. Translating it yields CSAGGTEAFF.

V and J are TRBV13 and TRBJ2-6; 8 bases line up with TRBD1. The CDR3 covers 19 residues. The V and J ends lost 5 bases and 1 base, in that order; junction bases with no gene match: 13. Germline V gives CDR1 PRHDT, CDR2 FYEKMQ (reference sequence). CDR3 in amino acids: CASSPKPEDRDSGANVLTF. The CDR3 DNA reads as TGTGCCAGCAGCCCCAAACCGGAGGACAGGGATTCTGGGGCCAACGTCCTGACTTTC.

The chain recombines TRBV12-5 with TRBJ1-5; D unresolved. CDR1 and CDR2 (germline): LGHNT, FRNRAP. The CDR3 loop spans 13 amino acids. Trimming took 2 bases from V and 8 from J, leaving 10 bases between them. For the CDR3, the DNA is TGTGCTAGTGGTTTGAGTTTAACGGAGCCCCAGCATTTT. As protein: CASGLSLTEPQHF.

V usage is TRBV28 and J usage is TRBJ2-1; D could derive from TRBD1 or TRBD2 (5 bases each). This CDR3 spans 14 amino acids. Trimming stripped 5 bases from V and 5 bases from J, with 13 bases between. CDR1 is MDHEN and CDR2 is SYDVKM in the germline V gene. The CDR3 reads CASSDPGRDNEQFF. The DNA for the CDR3 is TGTGCCAGCAGTGACCCGGGACGGGACAATGAGCAGTTCTTC.

The chain couples TRBV14 to TRBJ1-6; TRBD1 aligns across 9 bases. The V segment lost 3 bases and the J segment 8 bases; nucleotides outside the gene matches: 2. The CDR3 consists of 14 residues. Germline V gene sequence: CDR1 SGHDN, CDR2 FVKESK. CDR3 DNA sequence: TGTGCCAGCAGCCACCGGACAGGGGATTCACCCCTCCACTTT. Amino acids: CASSHRTGDSPLHF.

This clonotype is medium-sized (0.01 to 0.1%). The J gene is TRBJ1-4, the V gene TRBV7-9, with D maybe TRBD1 (6 bases). V was shortened by 1 base and J by 5 bases, with 8 bases between the two germline ends. This CDR3 comprises 14 residues. Looked up from germline, CDR1 is SEHNR and CDR2 is FQNEAQ (reference sequence). The CDR3 sequence is CASSLEGENEKLFF. CDR3 DNA sequence: TGTGCCAGCAGCTTAGAGGGGGAAAATGAAAAACTGTTTTTT. The full variable domain, in which reference TRBV7-9 and TRBJ1-4 provide the parts outside the CDR3, is DTGVSQNPRHKITKRGQNVTFRCDPISEHNRLYWYRQTLGQGPEFLTYFQNEAQLEKSRLLSDRFSAERPKGSFSTLEIQRTEQGDSAMYLCASSLEGENEKLFFGSGTQLSVL.

J is TRBJ1-2 and V is TRBV7-2; a weak D match, TRBD1 (5 bases). V dropped 1 base and J dropped 4 bases, with 22 bases sitting between them. This CDR3 is 18 amino acids long. CDR1 SGHTA and CDR2 FQGNSA come from the germline V gene. The CDR3 loop is CASSLVSYATVGLYGYTF. CDR3 sequence (DNA): TGTGCCAGCAGCTTAGTCTCCTATGCGACAGTTGGGCTCTATGGCTACACCTTC.

The CDR3 sequence is CSATWTSGTQETQYF. As DNA, the CDR3 is TGCAGTGCCACGTGGACTAGCGGGACCCAAGAGACCCAGTACTTC. The gene calls are TRBV20-1 and TRBJ2-5; 12 bases align to TRBD2. The CDR3 loop spans 15 amino acids. The ends lost 6 bases at V and 1 base at J; junction bases unmatched: 6. Germline lookup yields CDR1 DFQATT and CDR2 SNEGSKA (reference sequence).

The genes are TRBV6-4 and TRBJ2-3; 12 nucleotides align to TRBD2. Germline V gene sequence: CDR1 MRHNA, CDR2 SNTAGT. CDR3 length equals 17 residues. V lost 3 bases to trimming and J lost 5 bases; unmatched junction nucleotides: 9. The CDR3 protein is CASSEPAASGGVDTQYF. CDR3 DNA: TGTGCCAGCAGTGAACCCGCGGCTAGCGGGGGGGTAGATACGCAGTATTTT.

The chain employs TRBV29-1 and TRBJ1-1, with a tentative D call TRBD1 (6 bases). With 3 bases removed from V and 4 bases from J, the gap between germline ends came to 12 bases. CDR1 and CDR2 from the germline V gene are SQVTM and ANQGSEA. CDR3 length: 13 amino acids. The CDR3 reads CSVDPGAATEAFF. The CDR3 nucleotides are TGCAGCGTTGATCCGGGGGCGGCCACTGAAGCTTTCTTT. Full variable domain (rest looked up from reference TRBV29-1 and TRBJ1-1): SAVISQKPSRDICQRGTSLTIQCQVDSQVTMMFWYRQQPGQSLTLIATANQGSEATYESGFVIDKFPISRPNLTFSTLTVSNMSPEDSSIYLCSVDPGAATEAFFGQGTRLTVV.

V is TRBV2 and J is TRBJ2-2; 8 nucleotides align to TRBD1. The CDR3 is 15 amino acids. Germline loops: CDR1 SNHLY, CDR2 FYNNEI. V dropped 6 bases and J dropped 5; count of bases not matched to a gene: 8. CDR3 in amino acids: CASSITDRGTGELFF. As DNA, the CDR3 is TGTGCCAGCAGCATAACCGACAGGGGAACCGGGGAGCTGTTTTTT.

The gene calls are TRBV13 and TRBJ1-2; TRBD1 matches 8 bases. Trimming at V came to 5 bases and at J to 8 bases, leaving 10 bases not matched to a gene. Germline lookup yields CDR1 PRHDT and CDR2 FYEKMQ (reference sequence). The CDR3 extends over 14 amino acids. CDR3 in amino acids: CASSPQTGVVGYTF. In DNA, the CDR3 is TGTGCCAGCAGCCCACAGACAGGGGTGGTAGGCTACACCTTC. Using reference TRBV13 and TRBJ1-2 for the parts outside the CDR3, the full variable domain is AAGVIQSPRHLIKEKRETATLKCYPIPRHDTVYWYQQGPGQDPQFLISFYEKMQSDKGSIPDRFSAQQFSDYHSELNMSSLELGDSALYFCASSPQTGVVGYTFGSGTRLTVV.

This clonotype was counted between two and nine times. This chain links TRBV5-6 with TRBJ1-1; no clear D. Germline CDR1 is SGHDT and CDR2 is YYEEEE. The CDR3 contains 13 residues. V gave up 4 bases and J gave up 5 bases, with 12 bases separating them. The CDR3: CASSPSTGTEAFF. The CDR3 region has the DNA TGTGCCAGCAGCCCTTCCACCGGAACTGAAGCTTTCTTT.

The genes are TRBV5-6 and TRBJ1-6; D possibly corresponds to TRBD1 (5 bases). This CDR3 spans 14 amino acids. CDR1 and CDR2 from the germline V gene are SGHDT and YYEEEE. Trimming cost V 0 bases and J 8 bases, with 9 bases left between them. CDR3 amino acids: CASSLGGGDSPLHF. The CDR3 nucleotides are TGTGCCAGCAGCTTGGGGGGCGGGGATTCACCCCTCCACTTT.

The CDR3 coding sequence is TGTGCCAGCAGCGTATGGGACAGCCCCGGCGAGCAGTACTTC. Translating gives CASSVWDSPGEQYF. The chain joins TRBV9 to TRBJ2-7, with TRBD1 matching over 7 bases. In germline, CDR1 is SGDLS, CDR2 YYNGEE. The trim removed 1 base at V and 6 bases at J, leaving 7 bases unmatched. There are 14 residues in the CDR3.

The V and J genes are TRBV6-1 and TRBJ2-3; TRBD2 is a possible D gene (5 bases). CDR3 length: 16 residues. V shed 6 bases and J shed 5 bases, with 21 bases lying between them. Germline V gene sequence: CDR1 MNHNS, CDR2 SASEGT. DNA of the CDR3: TGTGCCAGCAGAGCAACCGTTTCGGGGTGGGGAGATACGCAGTATTTT. It translates to CASRATVSGWGDTQYF.

This chain uses TRBV2 with TRBJ1-1; weak D call: TRBD1 (5 bases). CDR1 is SNHLY, CDR2 FYNNEI, per germline. V gave up 1 base and J gave up 10 bases, with 13 bases separating them. The length of the CDR3 is 13 residues. The CDR3 is CASSEDTAGGAFF. The CDR3 nucleotides are TGTGCCAGCAGTGAAGATACGGCCGGGGGAGCTTTCTTT.

The chain has TRBV6-1 and TRBJ2-7; 8 positions match TRBD2. Losses at the gene ends were 5 bases for V and 6 bases for J; bases not matched to a gene: 6. The CDR3 sequence is 13 residues long. Germline lookup yields CDR1 MNHNS and CDR2 SASEGT. CDR3 sequence (DNA): TGTGCCAGCAGTCACAAAAGCGGGGGCGAGCAGTACTTC. This codes for CASSHKSGGEQYF.

The chain joins TRBV7-2 to TRBJ1-1; D ambiguous. The V end was cut by 1 base, the J end by 4 bases, with 10 bases between. Germline loops: CDR1 SGHTA, CDR2 FQGNSA. The CDR3 spans 14 residues. The CDR3 region is CASSLVPDGTEAFF. The CDR3, as DNA: TGTGCCAGCAGCTTAGTACCAGACGGCACTGAAGCTTTCTTT.